This T cell receptor (beta chain) came from a study of blood T cell repertoires in COVID-19. This clone was found a few times. Data came from immunoSEQ multiplex PCR; TCRdb stores just in-frame clones and leaves some out. The table includes about 200,000 clones, around 84% detected once. The CDR3 is 13 residues long. Germline assignment: CDR1 SNHLY and CDR2 FYNNEI. Trimming removed 11 bases at V and 5 bases at J, with 19 bases between. This receptor was obtained from an elderly woman with acute or convalescent COVID-19. The sample taken for sequencing was peripheral blood. The chain is built from TRBV2 and TRBJ2-7; weak D call: TRBD2 (6 bases). The DNA of the CDR3 is TGTGCCTCCACCCTTCTGCGGGAACACGAGCAGTACTTC. Encoded protein: CASTLLREHEQYF.